This TCR beta chain appears in the sequencing data of a study of Ad26.COV2.S vaccination and SARS-CoV-2 variants. Study at large: Ad26.COV2.S was injected intramuscularly once or twice, 56 days apart.

The treatment denotes: 19 received Ad26.COV2.S at low or high dose, single or two shots; roughly five received placebo; per-sample allocation not given. Material that was analyzed had been drawn on day 63 after the first vaccine or placebo injection. A Boston adult aged 18-55 years was the donor. In this sample, this clone turned up once. Its antigen is currently unknown. Only in-frame clones appear in the TCRdb table, and some are missing; sequencing was by immunoSEQ multiplex PCR. The sample consists of 400,000 to 500,000 clones, roughly 90% of them appearing once. The length of the CDR3 is 15 residues. V was pared by 0 bases and J by 8 bases, with 10 bases of the junction left unmatched. The germline V gene has CDR1 GTSNPN and CDR2 SVGIG (reference sequence). Study-wide results and limits: Vaccine and placebo recipients had comparable breadth of non-spike TCRs. Following vaccination, spike-specific CD8+ and CD4+ T cell responses reportedly exhibited substantial breadth.

The clonotype comes from a person aged 18 to 65 who received the Ad26.COV2.S COVID-19 vaccine or a placebo. The sequences come from peripheral blood, collected in a trial of Ad26.COV2.S vaccine versus placebo. This chain uses TRBV30 with TRBJ2-1; the match to TRBD2 covers 7 bases. CDR3 sequence reads: CAWSVRLAVDYEQFF. The CDR3 DNA reads TGTGCCTGGAGTGTACGTCTAGCGGTAGACTATGAGCAGTTCTTC.